This T cell receptor beta chain was identified during a study of blood T cell repertoires in COVID-19. Sequencing used immunoSEQ multiplex PCR; TCRdb keeps in-frame clones, though not all of them. The sample includes approximately 360,000 clones, more than 80% of them seen just once. CDR3 length: 14 amino acids. Germline CDR1 and CDR2: SEHNR and FQNEAQ (reference sequence). V lost 2 bases, J lost 5 bases, and 12 bases lay in between. The specimen was peripheral blood. The source is a middle-aged man with acute or convalescent COVID-19. This chain joins TRBV7-9 and TRBJ1-1; D may be TRBD1 (5 bases). This CDR3 reads CASSLYGGNTEAFF. The CDR3 nucleotides are TGTGCCAGCAGCTTATATGGGGGGAATACTGAAGCTTTCTTT.